The next 32 T cell receptor beta chains were all read from a single sample in a study of CD8+ T cells in alopecia areata. The authors extracted RNA and reverse transcribed it into cDNA as the sequencing template. Profiling relied on immunoSEQ multiplex PCR, and the TCRdb table lists in-frame clones only, not all of them. The repertoire holds about 200,000 clones, with 55% to 70% as singletons. Treatment specified: oral pan-JAK inhibitor, 5-10 mg twice daily. The sequencing used CD4+ T cells sorted from blood, collected at week 24, from a patient treated with tofacitinib. These receptors all stem from a human donor with alopecia areata.

There are a few counts of this clone. J is TRBJ2-2 and V is TRBV7-9, with a weak D call TRBD1 (6 bases). Trimming left V 7 bases short and J 7 bases short, with 19 bases between. Germline V lookup: CDR1 SEHNR, CDR2 FQNEAQ (reference sequence). The CDR3 has 15 residues. The CDR3 sequence: CASTFGQRTHGELFF. For the CDR3, the DNA is TGTGCCAGCACTTTTGGACAGAGAACCCACGGGGAGCTGTTTTTT. The whole variable domain, filled in from reference TRBV7-9 and TRBJ2-2, reads DTGVSQNPRHKITKRGQNVTFRCDPISEHNRLYWYRQTLGQGPEFLTYFQNEAQLEKSRLLSDRFSAERPKGSFSTLEIQRTEQGDSAMYLCASTFGQRTHGELFFGEGSRLTVL.

The chain has TRBV29-1 and TRBJ2-5; D is unclear. The V and J ends lost 7 bases and 5 bases respectively, with 11 bases between them. The germline gives CDR1 SQVTM, CDR2 ANQGSEA. The CDR3 loop spans 11 amino acids. In DNA form, the CDR3 reads TGCAGCGGAAATTCCCGGGAGACCCAGTACTTC. This codes for CSGNSRETQYF.

The rearrangement uses TRBV30 and TRBJ2-1; 8 bases are a match to TRBD2. CDR3 size: 12 residues. V lost 3 bases to trimming and J lost 9 bases; unmatched junction nucleotides: 4. Per germline, CDR1 GTSNPN and CDR2 SVGIG (reference sequence). The CDR3 bases are TGTGCCTGGAGGTTAAGCGGGGGTGAGCAGTTCTTC. This sequence encodes CAWRLSGGEQFF.

The rearrangement joins TRBV4-3 to TRBJ1-2; 10 bases align to TRBD1. The V and J ends lost 1 base and 7 bases, in that order; junction bases with no gene match: 3. The CDR3 runs to 14 residues. Germline values: CDR1 LGHNA, CDR2 YSLEER. The CDR3 DNA reads TGCGCCAGCAGCCAAGGACAGGGGGCGGGTGGCTACACCTTC. This translates into CASSQGQGAGGYTF.

The rearrangement joins TRBV5-1 to TRBJ2-7, with no clear D. This CDR3 is 13 amino acids long. Germline CDR1 reads SGHRS; CDR2 reads YFSETQ. V was cut by 4 bases and J by 3 bases, with 11 bases left in between. CDR3 region: CASSQIGGYEQYF. In DNA form, the CDR3 reads TGCGCCAGCAGCCAGATAGGTGGCTACGAGCAGTACTTC.

The chain links TRBV4-1 to TRBJ2-7; 11 nucleotides match TRBD1. Germline-derived CDR1 and CDR2 are MGHRA and YSYEKL. Trimming removed 4 bases from V and 2 bases from J; junction bases left unmatched: 7. This CDR3 is built from 16 residues. The CDR3 DNA sequence: TGCGCCAGCAGCCTACCGGACAGGGGGCTTCCCTACGAGCAGTACTTC. Translated: CASSLPDRGLPYEQYF.

This clone was seen only a few times. The genes are TRBV7-9 and TRBJ1-1, with D perhaps TRBD1 (5 bases). CDR3 size: 13 residues. CDR1 and CDR2 (germline): SEHNR, FQNEAQ (reference sequence). With 1 base removed from V and 4 bases from J, the gap between germline ends came to 7 bases. CDR3: CASSLGGGTEAFF. The CDR3 coding sequence is TGTGCCAGCAGCTTAGGCGGGGGCACTGAAGCTTTCTTT.

This clone is a singleton in its sample. The chain links TRBV12-5 to TRBJ2-1; perhaps TRBD2 as D (5 bases). With 6 bases removed from V and 2 bases from J, the gap between germline ends came to 5 bases. CDR1 and CDR2 (germline): LGHNT, FRNRAP. The CDR3 extends over 12 amino acids. The CDR3 DNA sequence: TGTGCTAGTGGGACTACCTACAATGAGCAGTTCTTC. Its protein product is CASGTTYNEQFF.

The chain recombines TRBV10-3 with TRBJ1-2, with a tentative D call TRBD1 (5 bases). The germline V and J ends were trimmed by 8 bases and 3 bases, with 13 bases remaining between them. Germline loops: CDR1 ENHRY, CDR2 SYGVKD. The CDR3 length is 13 residues. The CDR3 spells CAIGAERDYGYTF. CDR3 bases: TGTGCCATCGGGGCTGAAAGGGACTATGGCTACACCTTC.

V usage is TRBV2 and J usage is TRBJ2-5; 8 bases agree with TRBD2. The CDR3 is 14 amino acids. The J segment lost 4 bases and the V segment lost 4 bases, leaving 5 bases of the junction unmatched. Germline CDR1 and CDR2: SNHLY and FYNNEI. The CDR3, as DNA: TGTGCCAGCAGTGTAGGACTAGCAGTAGAGACCCAGTACTTC. It specifies CASSVGLAVETQYF. The full variable domain, rest sourced from reference TRBV2 and TRBJ2-5, is EPEVTQTPSHQVTQMGQEVILRCVPISNHLYFYWYRQILGQKVEFLVSFYNNEISEKSEIFDDQFSVERPDGSNFTLKIRSTKLEDSAMYFCASSVGLAVETQYFGPGTRLLVL.

This chain joins TRBV5-1 and TRBJ2-2; a possible D gene is TRBD1 (5 bases). This CDR3 comprises 15 residues. Between the trimmed V and J ends, which lost 7 bases and 3 bases, there was a span of 16 bases. Germline V CDR1 and CDR2: SGHRS, YFSETQ. CDR3 sequence reads: CASRRSGQDTGELFF. CDR3 sequence (DNA): TGCGCCAGCCGGAGATCAGGGCAGGACACCGGGGAGCTGTTTTTT.

The chain carries TRBV9 and TRBJ2-7; D assignment may be TRBD1 or TRBD2 (5 bases each). V dropped 3 bases and J dropped 3 bases, with 13 bases sitting between them. The germline gives CDR1 SGDLS, CDR2 YYNGEE. The CDR3 consists of 14 residues. Here the CDR3 reads CASSAGRDVYEQYF. CDR3 DNA: TGTGCCAGCAGCGCGGGCAGGGACGTCTACGAGCAGTACTTC. Based on the CDR3 plus reference TRBV9 and TRBJ2-7, the full variable domain is DSGVTQTPKHLITATGQRVTLRCSPRSGDLSVYWYQQSLDQGLQFLIQYYNGEERAKGNILERFSAQQFPDLHSELNLSSLELGDSALYFCASSAGRDVYEQYFGPGTRLTVT.

The rearrangement joins TRBV27 to TRBJ1-1, with 8 positions matching TRBD1. Trimming cost V 6 bases and J 6 bases; bases outside gene matches: 12. The CDR3 consists of 15 residues. Germline V gene sequence: CDR1 MNHEY, CDR2 SMNVEV (reference sequence). The CDR3 region has the DNA TGTGCCAGCAGCCTCCCGGACAGGGTTGACTCTGAAGCTTTCTTT. It codes for CASSLPDRVDSEAFF.

The chain links TRBV2 to TRBJ1-4, with D unresolved. CDR3 length: 16 residues. V lost 7 bases, J lost 0 bases, and 15 bases lay in between. Germline V gives CDR1 SNHLY, CDR2 FYNNEI. The CDR3 sequence is CASTTRPAATNEKLFF. Written as DNA, the CDR3 is TGTGCCAGCACTACAAGACCGGCCGCAACTAATGAAAAACTGTTTTTT.

The chain has TRBV6-8 and TRBJ1-2; 10 positions agree with TRBD1. Germline V gene lookup returns CDR1 MNHGY and CDR2 SAAAGT. CDR3 length: 15 residues. The V gene end was trimmed by 2 bases and the J gene end by 2 bases; junction bases not matched to a gene: 2. DNA of the CDR3: TGTGCCAGCAGTTACAAGACAGGGGGCAACTATGGCTACACCTTC. Its protein is CASSYKTGGNYGYTF.

This chain uses TRBV9 with TRBJ2-5; a weak D match, TRBD2 (6 bases). Germline CDR1 reads SGDLS; CDR2 reads YYNGEE. This CDR3 is 15 amino acids long. Trimming shortened V by 3 bases and J by 2 bases, and 14 bases separated the two germline ends. The DNA of the CDR3 is TGTGCCAGCAGCGCCCGGGGGAGCGGTCAAGAGACCCAGTACTTC. This codes for CASSARGSGQETQYF.

The V and J genes are TRBV28 and TRBJ2-7; D may be TRBD1 or TRBD2 (5 bases each). The CDR3 sequence is 14 residues long. The germline V gene has CDR1 MDHEN and CDR2 SYDVKM. The V end lost 5 bases, the J end lost 3 bases, and 14 bases lay between the germline ends. Here the CDR3 reads CASSGVGPNYEQYF. CDR3 nucleotide sequence: TGTGCCAGCAGTGGAGTGGGACCGAACTACGAGCAGTACTTC.

This CDR3 reads CASSRLQGDEQYF. CDR3 nucleotides: TGTGCCAGCTCACGACTACAGGGGGACGAGCAGTACTTC. The rearrangement joins TRBV18 to TRBJ2-7, with 8 bases that match TRBD1. The CDR3 contains 13 residues. After removal of 4 bases from V and 5 bases from J, the junction contained 4 bases not matched to a gene. Germline V lookup: CDR1 KGHSH, CDR2 LQKENI.

The chain is built from TRBV5-1 and TRBJ2-2, with D possibly called TRBD1 or TRBD2 (5 bases each). The germline gives CDR1 SGHRS, CDR2 YFSETQ. V was pared by 0 bases and J by 13 bases, with 13 bases between. The CDR3 extends over 13 amino acids. The CDR3 region is CASSLEGPSGLFF. CDR3 DNA sequence: TGCGCCAGCAGCTTGGAGGGACCCTCAGGGCTGTTTTTT.

V gene TRBV25-1 combines with J gene TRBJ2-7; D is possibly TRBD1 (5 bases). The V and J ends lost 5 bases and 0 bases respectively, with 14 bases between them. CDR3 length: 15 residues. The germline CDR1 and CDR2 sequences are MGHDK and SYGVNS. Here the CDR3 DNA reads TGTGCCAGCAGTACTGGACACCTCTACTCCTACGAGCAGTACTTC. Encoded protein: CASSTGHLYSYEQYF.

The sample holds a few counts of this clone. The chain links TRBV6-6 to TRBJ2-2; a possible D gene is TRBD1 (6 bases). The V gene lost 6 bases and the J gene lost 4 bases, with 6 bases spanning the gap. Per the germline V gene, CDR1 is MNHNY and CDR2 is SVGAGI (reference sequence). CDR3 size: 12 residues. The CDR3 is CASSRGTGELFF. The CDR3 DNA reads as TGTGCCAGCAGCAGGGGCACCGGGGAGCTGTTTTTT.

Here the CDR3 reads CASSQERPTNEKLFF. Here the CDR3 DNA reads TGTGCCAGCAGCCAAGAACGACCAACTAATGAAAAACTGTTTTTT. The genes are TRBV4-2 and TRBJ1-4; D gene ambiguous. V lost 0 bases and J 0 bases, leaving 5 bases between the germline ends. The CDR3 length is 15 residues. Germline V gene sequence: CDR1 LGHNA, CDR2 YNFKEQ.

The chain couples TRBV7-7 to TRBJ2-3, with D possibly TRBD1 on 7 matching bases. CDR3 length equals 15 residues. Trimming pared 5 bases from V and 4 bases from J, leaving 16 bases between. Germline-derived CDR1 and CDR2 are SSHAT and FNYEAQ (reference sequence). The DNA for the CDR3 is TGTGCCAGCAGCGGAGGCCCCAGGGGGGCAGATACGCAGTATTTT. Translation gives CASSGGPRGADTQYF.

This sequence joins TRBV9 and TRBJ2-5; no clear D. Germline V gives CDR1 SGDLS, CDR2 YYNGEE. The CDR3 is 15 amino acids. V was trimmed by 0 bases and J by 2 bases, leaving 11 bases between them. The CDR3 DNA sequence: TGTGCCAGCAGCGTAGCGTCTGGTAGACAAGAGACCCAGTACTTC. It yields the protein CASSVASGRQETQYF.

The J gene is TRBJ1-2, the V gene TRBV9; D call uncertain. V dropped 5 bases and J dropped 1 base, with 12 bases sitting between them. Germline lookup yields CDR1 SGDLS and CDR2 YYNGEE. CDR3 length: 14 residues. CDR3 nucleotide sequence: TGTGCCAGCAGTACCGGTTGGGGTAACTATGGCTACACCTTC. Its translation: CASSTGWGNYGYTF. Together with reference TRBV9 and TRBJ1-2, the CDR3 gives the full variable domain: DSGVTQTPKHLITATGQRVTLRCSPRSGDLSVYWYQQSLDQGLQFLIQYYNGEERAKGNILERFSAQQFPDLHSELNLSSLELGDSALYFCASSTGWGNYGYTFGSGTRLTVV.

The chain joins TRBV5-1 to TRBJ2-3; 14 bases align to TRBD2. The germline V gene has CDR1 SGHRS and CDR2 YFSETQ. Trimming took 3 bases from V and 4 from J; bases not matched to a gene: 7. The CDR3 runs to 17 residues. Here the CDR3 DNA reads TGCGCCAGCAGCTGGGATGGACTAGCGGGGGGTTCAGATACGCAGTATTTT. As protein: CASSWDGLAGGSDTQYF.

This clone was recorded a few times. The chain uses TRBV28 and TRBJ2-7; tentatively, D is TRBD2 (5 bases). CDR3 size: 16 residues. Germline loops: CDR1 MDHEN, CDR2 SYDVKM. Between the trimmed V and J ends, which lost 5 bases and 3 bases, there was a span of 20 bases. CDR3 sequence: CASSDVGASPHYEQYF. The CDR3 coding sequence is TGTGCCAGCAGTGATGTGGGAGCGTCTCCTCACTACGAGCAGTACTTC.

In its sample, this clone was seen a few times. The chain recombines TRBV19 with TRBJ2-1, with 11 bases matching TRBD2. Germline-derived CDR1 and CDR2 are LNHDA and SQIVND (reference sequence). Unmatched junction bases numbered 2, after V lost 5 bases and J lost 5 bases. The length of the CDR3 is 14 residues. The CDR3: CASSPGLADNEQFF. For the CDR3, the DNA is TGTGCCAGTAGTCCGGGACTAGCGGACAATGAGCAGTTCTTC.

The CDR3 region has the DNA TGCAGCGTTGGGGGACAGGGGCGGCTTGGCTACACCTTC. Protein: CSVGGQGRLGYTF. The chain couples TRBV29-1 to TRBJ1-2; 10 positions agree with TRBD1. In germline, CDR1 is SQVTM, CDR2 ANQGSEA. The CDR3 sequence is 13 residues long. Trimming removed 4 bases from V and 7 bases from J; junction bases left unmatched: 6.

This clone was detected a few times. This chain uses TRBV7-2 with TRBJ2-1, with 7 positions matching TRBD2. CDR3 size: 15 residues. With V trimmed by 5 bases and J by 2 bases, 6 bases remained unmatched. Germline CDR1 SGHTA, CDR2 FQGNSA. This CDR3 reads CASSRERDPYNEQFF. CDR3 DNA sequence: TGTGCCAGCAGCCGCGAGCGGGATCCCTACAATGAGCAGTTCTTC.

This clone was observed a few times. The CDR3 region is CASSLGQFYEQYF. The CDR3, as DNA: TGTGCCAGCAGCTTGGGACAGTTCTACGAGCAGTACTTC. The chain couples TRBV7-3 to TRBJ2-7; 7 bases map to TRBD1. Germline V gene sequence: CDR1 SGHTA, CDR2 FQGTGA. This CDR3 is 13 amino acids long. V shed 3 bases, J shed 3 bases, and the junction held 2 bases outside the gene matches.

V usage is TRBV5-6 and J usage is TRBJ1-1, with 7 bases identical to TRBD1. J lost 1 base, V lost 4 bases, and 7 bases had no gene match. The CDR3 length is 15 residues. From germline, CDR1 is SGHDT and CDR2 YYEEEE. In nucleotides, the CDR3 is TGTGCCAGCAGCCCGAAAGACAGGGAGAACACTGAAGCTTTCTTT. Protein sequence: CASSPKDRENTEAFF.